What follows are 10 T cell receptor beta chains derived from one specimen sequenced in a study of Graves' ophthalmopathy and Graves' hyperthyroidism. As the template, RNA transcripts were used to amplify TCR beta CDR3 regions. The first-round RT-PCR employed HTBI primers together with the Qiagen OneStep RT-PCR kit. A multiplex PCR was then performed as the second round. In TCRdb, the multiplex PCR reads were re-called with MiXCR into one record per CDR3 protein. Among roughly 500,000 distinct CDR3 sequences listed, 13% to 15% were seen once. The sample comprised blood. These receptors came from a woman aged 25 to 39 with Graves' ophthalmopathy.

This clonotype showed up just a few times. The rearrangement uses TRBV29-1 and TRBJ1-1; no clear D gene. CDR1 SQVTM and CDR2 ANQGSEA come from the germline V gene. CDR3 length equals 13 residues. The V end was cut by 0 bases, the J end by 8 bases, with 13 bases between. CDR3 bases: TGCAGCGTTGAAGATTGGCGGCGAAACGAAGCTTTCTTT. Translating it yields CSVEDWRRNEAFF.

This clonotype was seen at least ten times. This chain links TRBV6-2 or TRBV6-3 with TRBJ1-5; TRBD1 is a possible D gene (6 bases). The ends were cut back, 6 bases at V and 5 bases at J, with 20 bases in the middle. Germline V gene sequence: CDR1 MNHEY, CDR2 SVGEGT. The CDR3 loop spans 16 amino acids. Written as DNA, the CDR3 is TGTGCCAGCAGACCAAATACAGGGTCGTCGTATCAGCCCCAGCATTTT. Translation: CASRPNTGSSYQPQHF.

There are a few counts of this clonotype. J is TRBJ2-7 and V is TRBV19; 7 positions agree with TRBD2. The germline V gene has CDR1 LNHDA and CDR2 SQIVND (reference sequence). Unmatched junction bases numbered 15, after V lost 7 bases and J lost 6 bases. CDR3 length: 15 residues. The CDR3 nucleotides read TGTGCCAGTAATGCCTACCCGGGACTACCTATCGAGCAGTACTTC. Residues: CASNAYPGLPIEQYF.

This clonotype was counted at least ten times. The chain links TRBV27 to TRBJ1-2; possible D gene TRBD1, 5 bases. Trimming removed 6 bases at V and 5 bases at J, with 16 bases between. CDR3 size: 14 residues. Germline CDR1 reads MNHEY; CDR2 reads SMNVEV (reference sequence). The DNA of the CDR3 is TGTGCCAGCAGCCCAGGAGGGGATCATTATGGCTACACCTTC. Its protein is CASSPGGDHYGYTF.

This clonotype was recorded a few times. The rearrangement uses TRBV30 and TRBJ2-6; a weak D match, TRBD1 (6 bases). This CDR3 is built from 14 residues. Trimming took off 2 bases at V and 4 bases at J, with 9 bases between the two ends. Germline V lookup: CDR1 GTSNPN, CDR2 SVGIG (reference sequence). The CDR3 DNA reads as TGTGCCTGGAGTCCACAGGGCGGGGCCAACGTCCTGACTTTC. This codes for CAWSPQGGANVLTF. The full variable domain, its missing parts supplied by reference TRBV30 and TRBJ2-6, is SQTIHQWPATLVQPVGSPLSLECTVEGTSNPNLYWYRQAAGRGLQLLFYSVGIGQISSEVPQNLSASRPQDRQFILSSKKLLLSDSGFYLCAWSPQGGANVLTFGAGSRLTVL.

This clonotype has a count of ten or more. The V call is TRBV12-3 or TRBV12-4, the J call TRBJ1-2, with 8 bases that match TRBD1. The CDR3 length is 14 residues. The V gene end was trimmed by 5 bases and the J gene end by 3 bases; junction bases not matched to a gene: 5. As DNA, the CDR3 is TGTGCCAGCAGTGAGAGGACAGGGCACTATGGCTACACCTTC. Its translation: CASSERTGHYGYTF.

This clonotype was found a few times. The chain couples TRBV5-1 to TRBJ2-7, with a possible D match to TRBD2 (7 bases). V was shortened by 2 bases and J by 2 bases, with 14 bases between the two germline ends. CDR3 size: 15 residues. Germline V gene data show CDR1 as SGHRS and CDR2 as YFSETQ. The CDR3 loop is CASSLKGGATYEQYF. CDR3 bases: TGCGCCAGCAGCTTAAAGGGGGGGGCAACCTACGAGCAGTACTTC.

Concerning this clonotype itself: Given a much more abundant clone one base away, this may be a read error. This sequence joins TRBV20-1 and TRBJ1-1; TRBD1 is a possible D gene (5 bases). Germline-derived CDR1 and CDR2 are DFQATT and SNEGSKA (reference sequence). V was pared by 3 bases and J by 1 base, with 6 bases between. The CDR3 extends over 12 amino acids. The CDR3 is CSASQGNTEAFF. CDR3 nucleotide sequence: TGCAGTGCTAGTCAGGGGAACACTGAAGCTTTCTTT.

There are a few counts of this clonotype. A single base separates this from a much larger clone, so it may be a read error. J is TRBJ2-2 and V is TRBV12-3 or TRBV12-4; D unclear. Trimming shortened V by 5 bases and J by 6 bases, and 4 bases separated the two germline ends. The CDR3 has 11 residues. The CDR3 here is CASSHSGELFF. CDR3 sequence (DNA): TGTGCCAGCAGTCACTCCGGGGAGCTGTTTTTT.

This clonotype was detected only a few times. This chain connects TRBV6-5 to TRBJ1-1; 8 bases match TRBD1. The ends lost 4 bases at V and 2 bases at J; junction bases unmatched: 6. CDR1 and CDR2 from the germline V gene are MNHEY and SVGAGI. The CDR3 covers 15 residues. CDR3 DNA: TGTGCCAGCAGTTTCACCGGGACAGGAAACACTGAAGCTTTCTTT. It yields the protein CASSFTGTGNTEAFF.